These T cell receptor beta chains were read from a single sample in a study of blood T cell repertoires in COVID-19. This table comes from immunoSEQ multiplex PCR, and its TCRdb copy is limited to in-frame clones, with some not included. The sample yields roughly 300,000 clones, roughly 85% seen once. The sequenced material came from PBMCs or T cells enriched from blood (not recorded which). The receptors were gathered from a woman aged 25 to 39 who had recovered from COVID-19. The CDR3 runs from the conserved cysteine through the conserved F or W. Each record gives: J gene, D gene, V gene, clone size, CDR3 protein, CDR3 DNA. A D gene is named only where the DNA matches it firmly. Size is omitted from some rows. Given values are once, few, many or a class for expanded clones.

J: TRBJ1-1
D: .
V: TRBV30
size: .
CDR3: CAWNRVGPRTPGGTEAFF
DNA: TGTGCCTGGAACCGTGTGGGGCCCCGGACACCCGGTGGGACTGAAGCTTTCTTT

J: TRBJ2-7
D: TRBD1
V: TRBV9
size: .
CDR3: CASSGGQGRSYEQYF
DNA: TGTGCCAGCAGCGGAGGACAGGGGCGCTCCTACGAGCAGTACTTC

J: TRBJ2-1
D: TRBD2
V: TRBV10-2
size: .
CDR3: CASSDPTGGRAFF
DNA: TGCGCCAGCAGTGACCCGACGGGGGGACGGGCGTTCTTC

J: TRBJ1-1
D: .
V: TRBV16
size: once
CDR3: CASSHQNTEAFF
DNA: TGTGCCAGCAGCCACCAGAACACTGAAGCTTTCTTT

J: TRBJ2-2
D: .
V: TRBV19
size: .
CDR3: CASSIDGGQGEELFF
DNA: TGTGCCAGTAGTATAGACGGAGGGCAAGGGGAGGAGCTGTTTTTT

J: TRBJ2-2
D: .
V: TRBV11-2
size: .
CDR3: CASSPRVGWNTGELFF
DNA: TGTGCCAGCAGCCCGCGGGTGGGTTGGAACACCGGGGAGCTGTTTTTT

J: TRBJ1-1
D: .
V: TRBV19
size: .
CDR3: CASSDSFLTEAFF
DNA: TGTGCCAGTAGTGACAGTTTTCTCACTGAAGCTTTCTTT

J: TRBJ2-3
D: .
V: TRBV29-1
size: .
CDR3: CSLNLGGSGDTQYF
DNA: TGCAGCCTTAATCTTGGGGGGTCCGGAGATACGCAGTATTTT

J: TRBJ1-4
D: .
V: TRBV10-3
size: few
CDR3: CAISESSVEKLFF
DNA: TGTGCCATCAGTGAGTCGTCAGTTGAAAAACTGTTTTTT

J: TRBJ2-1
D: .
V: TRBV2
size: once
CDR3: CASSADNYNEQFF
DNA: TGTGCCAGCAGTGCCGACAACTACAATGAGCAGTTCTTC

J: TRBJ2-1
D: TRBD2
V: TRBV5-1
size: .
CDR3: CASSWGLAGALSYNEQFF
DNA: TGCGCCAGCAGCTGGGGACTAGCGGGGGCCCTCTCCTACAATGAGCAGTTCTTC

J: TRBJ1-2
D: .
V: TRBV6-2/TRBV6-3
size: .
CDR3: CASSYETRKEGYTF
DNA: TGTGCCAGCAGTTACGAGACGCGGAAAGAAGGCTACACCTTC

J: TRBJ1-3
D: TRBD1
V: TRBV7-2
size: .
CDR3: CASSLGRQGRSSGNTIYF
DNA: TGTGCCAGCAGCTTAGGAAGACAGGGCCGCTCCTCTGGAAACACCATATATTTT

J: TRBJ1-2
D: .
V: TRBV5-8
size: few
CDR3: CASSLVARARGYTF
DNA: TGTGCCAGCAGCTTGGTCGCCAGGGCTAGAGGCTACACCTTC

J: TRBJ2-3
D: TRBD2
V: TRBV2
size: .
CDR3: CASKLAGGGTDTQYF
DNA: TGTGCCAGCAAATTAGCGGGGGGTGGGACAGATACGCAGTATTTT

J: TRBJ2-7
D: TRBD2
V: TRBV30
size: .
CDR3: CAWREGLAGATYEQYF
DNA: TGTGCCTGGAGGGAAGGACTAGCGGGGGCGACCTACGAGCAGTACTTC

J: TRBJ2-7
D: TRBD1
V: TRBV7-9
size: .
CDR3: CASSFSGGPYEQYF
DNA: TGTGCCAGCAGCTTTTCAGGGGGCCCCTACGAGCAGTACTTC

J: TRBJ1-2
D: .
V: TRBV4-3
size: .
CDR3: CASSPGGPGGYGYTF
DNA: TGCGCCAGCAGCCCTGGGGGGCCGGGAGGTTATGGCTACACCTTC

J: TRBJ1-5
D: .
V: TRBV7-8
size: .
CDR3: CASSLGGGWESNQPQHF
DNA: TGTGCCAGCAGCCTCGGGGGGGGCTGGGAAAGCAATCAGCCCCAGCATTTT

J: TRBJ1-6
D: .
V: TRBV30
size: few
CDR3: CAWSVRSQGLAPLHF
DNA: TGTGCCTGGAGTGTACGATCCCAGGGTCTGGCACCCCTCCACTTT

J: TRBJ2-3
D: .
V: TRBV24-1
size: .
CDR3: CATSDPQRLEDTQYF
DNA: TGTGCCACCAGTGACCCTCAGAGACTCGAAGATACGCAGTATTTT

J: TRBJ1-1
D: .
V: TRBV19
size: few
CDR3: CASSIGRGRMNTEAFF
DNA: TGTGCCAGTAGTATTGGAAGGGGCAGAATGAACACTGAAGCTTTCTTT

J: TRBJ1-2
D: .
V: TRBV9
size: .
CDR3: CASSASGGVNGYTF
DNA: TGTGCCAGCAGCGCCAGCGGGGGGGTAAATGGCTACACCTTC

J: TRBJ2-2
D: TRBD1
V: TRBV7-3
size: once
CDR3: CASSLMIGTGTGELFF
DNA: TGTGCCAGCAGCTTAATGATCGGGACAGGTACCGGGGAGCTGTTTTTT

J: TRBJ1-5
D: .
V: TRBV4-2
size: .
CDR3: CASSQDRTDYSNQPQHF
DNA: TGTGCCAGCAGCCAAGATAGGACAGATTATAGCAATCAGCCCCAGCATTTT

J: TRBJ2-7
D: .
V: TRBV7-8
size: .
CDR3: CASSLVSQGSIFYEQYF
DNA: TGTGCCAGCAGCTTAGTAAGTCAGGGATCTATCTTCTACGAGCAGTACTTC

J: TRBJ1-2
D: .
V: TRBV5-1
size: few
CDR3: CASSSRQRLDYGYTF
DNA: TGCGCCAGCAGCTCGCGACAACGTCTCGACTATGGCTACACCTTC

J: TRBJ1-1
D: .
V: TRBV2
size: .
CDR3: CASSEEAAGPLAEAFF
DNA: TGTGCCAGCAGTGAAGAGGCTGCAGGTCCTTTGGCTGAAGCTTTCTTT

J: TRBJ1-6
D: .
V: TRBV6-5
size: .
CDR3: CASSTEAIYSPLHF
DNA: TGTGCCAGCAGTACCGAGGCGATTTATTCACCCCTCCACTTT

J: TRBJ2-5
D: TRBD2
V: TRBV7-8
size: .
CDR3: CASSLVGLKGETQYF
DNA: TGTGCCAGCAGCTTAGTGGGACTAAAAGGGGAGACCCAGTACTTC

J: TRBJ2-1
D: .
V: TRBV29-1
size: .
CDR3: CSGTARDEQFF
DNA: TGCAGCGGGACAGCCCGGGATGAGCAGTTCTTC

J: TRBJ1-3
D: .
V: TRBV6-5
size: .
CDR3: CASSQGWLSGNTIYF
DNA: TGTGCCAGCAGCCAGGGATGGCTCTCTGGAAACACCATATATTTT

J: TRBJ1-1
D: TRBD1
V: TRBV6-5
size: .
CDR3: CASSMDRGYNTEAFF
DNA: TGTGCCAGCAGTATGGACAGGGGTTACAACACTGAAGCTTTCTTT

J: TRBJ2-5
D: .
V: TRBV7-9
size: .
CDR3: CASSFRTTGRAPETQYF
DNA: TGTGCCAGCAGCTTCCGGACAACAGGGAGGGCCCCAGAGACCCAGTACTTC

J: TRBJ2-3
D: TRBD2
V: TRBV27
size: .
CDR3: CASEPSGVADTQYF
DNA: TGTGCCAGCGAGCCGAGCGGGGTTGCAGATACGCAGTATTTT

J: TRBJ1-2
D: .
V: TRBV5-1
size: .
CDR3: CASSLMGQGRNFNYGYTF
DNA: TGCGCCAGCAGCTTGATGGGGCAGGGGAGAAACTTTAACTATGGCTACACCTTC

J: TRBJ1-6
D: TRBD1
V: TRBV7-2
size: .
CDR3: CASSPIPGQGNNSPLHF
DNA: TGTGCCAGCAGCCCGATCCCGGGACAGGGGAATAATTCACCCCTCCACTTT

J: TRBJ2-6
D: TRBD1
V: TRBV7-3
size: .
CDR3: CASRATGVGANVLTF
DNA: TGTGCCAGCAGGGCCACAGGGGTTGGGGCCAACGTCCTGACTTTC

J: TRBJ1-4
D: TRBD1
V: TRBV7-2
size: few
CDR3: CASSPTGGMTNEKLFF
DNA: TGTGCCAGCAGCCCGACAGGGGGGATGACTAATGAAAAACTGTTTTTT

J: TRBJ2-5
D: .
V: TRBV5-4
size: .
CDR3: CASSLVPGDEETQYF
DNA: TGTGCCAGCAGCTTGGTCCCGGGGGATGAAGAGACCCAGTACTTC

J: TRBJ2-5
D: .
V: TRBV9
size: once
CDR3: CASSGSTTPGDRQETQYF
DNA: TGTGCCAGCAGCGGTAGTACCACCCCGGGGGATCGCCAAGAGACCCAGTACTTC

J: TRBJ1-5
D: .
V: TRBV30
size: .
CDR3: CAWSHNRGQMYSNQPQHF
DNA: TGTGCCTGGAGTCATAACCGAGGACAGATGTATAGCAATCAGCCCCAGCATTTT

J: TRBJ1-5
D: .
V: TRBV30
size: .
CDR3: CAWSLDGNQPQHF
DNA: TGTGCCTGGAGCTTAGATGGCAATCAGCCCCAGCATTTT

J: TRBJ2-3
D: .
V: TRBV21-1
size: .
CDR3: CASSMTEPPLSTDTQYF
DNA: TGTGCCAGCAGTATGACAGAACCTCCGCTTAGCACAGATACGCAGTATTTT

J: TRBJ1-5
D: .
V: TRBV30
size: .
CDR3: CAWSKAGYSNQPQHF
DNA: TGTGCCTGGAGTAAAGCAGGGTATAGCAATCAGCCCCAGCATTTT

J: TRBJ2-3
D: TRBD2
V: TRBV29-1
size: .
CDR3: CSVDGLAGLYTDTQYF
DNA: TGCAGCGTTGACGGTCTAGCGGGGCTCTACACAGATACGCAGTATTTT

J: TRBJ1-5
D: .
V: TRBV19
size: .
CDR3: CASSTTLGSQPQHF
DNA: TGTGCCAGTAGTACGACACTGGGTAGTCAGCCCCAGCATTTT

J: TRBJ1-2
D: .
V: TRBV18
size: .
CDR3: CASSPQRIPAITSYGYTF
DNA: TGTGCCAGCTCACCTCAGCGAATCCCAGCAATCACTTCCTATGGCTACACCTTC

J: TRBJ1-3
D: .
V: TRBV5-4
size: .
CDR3: CASSLDSAGNTIYF
DNA: TGTGCCAGCAGCTTGGATAGTGCTGGAAACACCATATATTTT

J: TRBJ1-4
D: TRBD1
V: TRBV15
size: .
CDR3: CATSSNRGRTEKLFF
DNA: TGTGCCACCAGCAGTAACAGGGGGCGAACGGAAAAACTGTTTTTT

J: TRBJ1-1
D: .
V: TRBV18
size: .
CDR3: CASSPPLVVLNTEAFF
DNA: TGTGCCAGCTCACCACCCTTGGTAGTCCTGAACACTGAAGCTTTCTTT

J: TRBJ2-1
D: .
V: TRBV23-1
size: .
CDR3: CASSRSWGPPLGYNEQFF
DNA: TGCGCCAGCAGTCGGTCTTGGGGCCCACCCCTGGGGTACAATGAGCAGTTCTTC

J: TRBJ1-5
D: .
V: TRBV6-2/TRBV6-3
size: .
CDR3: CASSHLRGLRGINQPQHF
DNA: TGTGCCAGCAGTCATCTGCGGGGGTTAAGGGGAATAAATCAGCCCCAGCATTTT

J: TRBJ1-1
D: TRBD1
V: TRBV6-5
size: .
CDR3: CASSLDRGAFF
DNA: TGTGCCAGCAGTCTGGACAGGGGTGCTTTCTTT

J: TRBJ1-2
D: TRBD1
V: TRBV30
size: .
CDR3: CAWSQGQGLGYTF
DNA: TGTGCCTGGAGCCAAGGACAGGGTCTTGGCTACACCTTC

J: TRBJ1-1
D: TRBD1
V: TRBV27
size: .
CDR3: CATMVRETGEHGEAFF
DNA: TGTGCCACCATGGTGCGGGAAACAGGGGAACATGGTGAAGCTTTCTTT

J: TRBJ1-3
D: .
V: TRBV7-2
size: .
CDR3: CASSLQGSGNTIYF
DNA: TGTGCCAGCAGCTTACAGGGGTCTGGAAACACCATATATTTT

J: TRBJ1-2
D: .
V: TRBV13
size: .
CDR3: CASSSRSGERLNYGYTF
DNA: TGTGCCAGCAGCTCCCGATCGGGGGAGAGGTTAAACTATGGCTACACCTTC

J: TRBJ2-1
D: TRBD2
V: TRBV6-5
size: .
CDR3: CASSYSTASGWNEQFF
DNA: TGTGCCAGCAGTTACTCTACGGCTAGCGGGTGGAATGAGCAGTTCTTC